Below are 7 T cell receptor beta chains sequenced from a single sample in a study of T cells in Graves' hyperthyroidism and ophthalmopathy. RNA transcripts served as the template for amplifying TCR beta CDR3 regions. TCR CDR3 underwent first-round RT-PCR with the HTBI primer set. In TCRdb, the multiplex PCR reads were re-called with MiXCR into one record per CDR3 protein. There are over 120,000 distinct CDR3 sequences in the sample; 22% occur only once, and more than 60% lies in the top ten. The sample comprised blood. The receptor set was obtained from a woman aged 45-65 years with Graves' hyperthyroidism that later progressed to Graves' ophthalmopathy.

The V and J genes are TRBV5-6 and TRBJ2-5; 8 bases are a match to TRBD2. CDR1 and CDR2 from the germline V gene are SGHDT and YYEEEE. The V gene end was trimmed by 6 bases and the J gene end by 3 bases; junction bases not matched to a gene: 10. The CDR3 totals 15 residues. CDR3 protein: CASKRLAGGKETQYF. The CDR3 region has the DNA TGTGCCAGCAAGAGGCTAGCGGGTGGAAAAGAGACCCAGTACTTC.

This clonotype was counted at least ten times. The CDR3 region has the DNA TGTGCCAGCAGTGAGGTCCTTCTGGGGGCTTTCTTT. Its translation: CASSEVLLGAFF. The rearrangement uses TRBV2 and TRBJ1-1; D is unclear. The CDR3 contains 12 residues. The germline CDR1 and CDR2 sequences are SNHLY and FYNNEI. Trimming removed 3 bases from V and 11 bases from J, with 13 bases in between.

This clonotype was seen repeatedly, ten times or more. The J gene is TRBJ2-1, the V gene TRBV28, with D tentatively TRBD2 (5 bases). V was pared by 11 bases and J by 5 bases, with 19 bases between. From germline, CDR1 is MDHEN and CDR2 SYDVKM. The CDR3 covers 14 residues. CDR3 sequence reads: CASDPRRNHNEQFF. The CDR3 nucleotides read TGTGCCTCCGATCCTAGGAGGAACCACAATGAGCAGTTCTTC.

This clonotype occurred many times. The chain links TRBV20-1 to TRBJ2-5, with 9 bases lining up with TRBD2. V dropped 3 bases and J dropped 7; count of bases not matched to a gene: 15. Germline CDR1 DFQATT, CDR2 SNEGSKA (reference sequence). The CDR3 contains 16 residues. CDR3 DNA sequence: TGCAGTGCTAGTCGGCTAGCGGGACCCCAGTTGGGGACCCAGTACTTC. Encoded protein: CSASRLAGPQLGTQYF.

The chain uses TRBV10-2 and TRBJ2-2, with a weak D call TRBD2 (6 bases). Trimming stripped 6 bases from V and 0 bases from J, with 8 bases between. CDR3 size: 14 residues. Germline CDR1 and CDR2: WSHSY and SAAADI. The CDR3 sequence: CASRRDANTGELFF. DNA for the CDR3: TGCGCCAGCAGGCGGGACGCGAACACCGGGGAGCTGTTTTTT.

Here the CDR3 DNA reads TGTGCCAGCAGCTTACGTGGGACAGGGGGCCGGGGGTTCGAGCAGTACTTC. This translates into CASSLRGTGGRGFEQYF. This sequence joins TRBV7-8 and TRBJ2-7; TRBD1 agrees at 12 bases. This CDR3 has 17 residues. The germline gives CDR1 SGHVS, CDR2 FQNEAQ. With 2 bases clipped from V and 6 bases from J, the junction kept 11 bases outside the gene matches.

This clonotype was counted at least ten times. The chain uses TRBV5-1 and TRBJ2-2, with TRBD1 identical over 8 bases. Germline CDR1 reads SGHRS; CDR2 reads YFSETQ. V gave up 0 bases and J gave up 4 bases; unmatched junction bases: 2. This CDR3 contains 15 residues. Written as DNA, the CDR3 is TGCGCCAGCAGCTTGGCGGGACAGGCCACCGGGGAGCTGTTTTTT. The encoded protein is CASSLAGQATGELFF. The full variable domain, its missing parts supplied by reference TRBV5-1 and TRBJ2-2, is KAGVTQTPRYLIKTRGQQVTLSCSPISGHRSVSWYQQTPGQGLQFLFEYFSETQRNKGNFPGRFSGRQFSNSRSEMNVSTLELGDSALYLCASSLAGQATGELFFGEGSRLTVL.